The clone carrying this T cell receptor beta chain was found a few times. These data belong to a study of blood T cells in healthy people across ages. Germline CDR1 and CDR2: SEHNR and FQNEAQ (reference sequence). The CDR3 has 16 residues. Trimming at V came to 5 bases and at J to 1 base, leaving 6 bases not matched to a gene. The authors ran a second PCR of roughly 7 to 11 cycles using a sample-barcoded 5' primer and a J-beta primer mix. TCRdb processed the 5' RACE reads anew with MiXCR; each CDR3 protein has one entry. Of about 1.5 million distinct CDR3 sequences in the sample, less than 45% were seen once.

The chain employs TRBV7-9 and TRBJ2-3; TRBD2 agrees at 10 bases. The sequencing input was blood. This receptor was obtained from a young woman in good health. CDR3 in amino acids: CASSPTGTSGTDTQYF. Written as DNA, the CDR3 is TGTGCCAGCAGCCCAACCGGGACTAGCGGCACAGATACGCAGTATTTT. Complete variable domain (other parts from reference TRBV7-9 and TRBJ2-3): DTGVSQNPRHKITKRGQNVTFRCDPISEHNRLYWYRQTLGQGPEFLTYFQNEAQLEKSRLLSDRFSAERPKGSFSTLEIQRTEQGDSAMYLCASSPTGTSGTDTQYFGPGTRLTVL.